The rows below give T cell receptor beta chains drawn from one sample of a study of T cells after posttransplantation cyclophosphamide. TCRdb's table, derived via immunoSEQ multiplex PCR, lists solely in-frame clones and lacks some. The sample records more than 30,000 clones, about nine tenths being singletons. Sequenced: naive CD4+ T cells sorted from PBMCs. The receptors originated from a woman aged 60-75 years in good health, CMV-negative, and a related stem cell transplant donor. The CDR3 runs from the conserved cysteine through the conserved F or W. Each record gives: V gene, J gene, D gene, clone size, CDR3 protein, CDR3 DNA. D genes are given only for firm matches. Rows give clone size only sometimes, using once, few, many, or a class for an expanded clone.

v_call: TRBV30
j_call: TRBJ2-5
d_call: TRBD1
clone_size: NA
cdr3_aa: CAWSVPRGRGETQYF
cdr3_nt: TGTGCCTGGAGTGTACCCAGGGGGCGAGGAGAGACCCAGTACTTC

v_call: TRBV18
j_call: TRBJ2-3
d_call: TRBD2
clone_size: NA
cdr3_aa: CASPGTSGGDTQYF
cdr3_nt: TGTGCCAGCCCAGGGACTAGCGGGGGTGATACGCAGTATTTT

v_call: TRBV19
j_call: TRBJ2-1
d_call: TRBD2
clone_size: NA
cdr3_aa: CASSTLKFRGTSGESSYNEQFF
cdr3_nt: TGTGCCAGTAGTACACTAAAATTCAGGGGGACTAGCGGGGAGAGCTCCTACAATGAGCAGTTCTTC

v_call: TRBV18
j_call: TRBJ1-2
d_call: TRBD1
clone_size: NA
cdr3_aa: CASSPTETGGGYTF
cdr3_nt: TGTGCCAGCTCACCAACCGAGACAGGGGGAGGCTACACCTTC

v_call: TRBV4-2
j_call: TRBJ2-3
d_call: NA
clone_size: NA
cdr3_aa: CASSPRGGPSTDTQYF
cdr3_nt: TGTGCCAGCAGCCCCCGAGGCGGGCCGAGCACAGATACGCAGTATTTT

v_call: TRBV9
j_call: TRBJ2-6
d_call: TRBD2
clone_size: NA
cdr3_aa: CASSRPGRAGANVLTF
cdr3_nt: TGTGCCAGCAGCCGGCCCGGGAGGGCTGGGGCCAACGTCCTGACTTTC

v_call: TRBV19
j_call: TRBJ1-3
d_call: NA
clone_size: few
cdr3_aa: CASNRVGSGNTIYF
cdr3_nt: TGTGCCAGTAACAGAGTGGGCTCTGGAAACACCATATATTTT

v_call: TRBV5-1
j_call: TRBJ1-1
d_call: NA
clone_size: once
cdr3_aa: CASSLQGSNTEAFF
cdr3_nt: TGCGCCAGCAGCTTACAGGGATCGAACACTGAAGCTTTCTTT

v_call: TRBV10-2
j_call: TRBJ2-2
d_call: NA
clone_size: NA
cdr3_aa: CASSDRAGFGTGELFF
cdr3_nt: TGCGCCAGCAGTGACCGCGCGGGCTTTGGCACCGGGGAGCTGTTTTTT

v_call: TRBV27
j_call: TRBJ1-5
d_call: TRBD1
clone_size: NA
cdr3_aa: CASSRTGERNQPQHF
cdr3_nt: TGTGCCAGCAGCAGGACAGGCGAGAGAAATCAGCCCCAGCATTTT

v_call: TRBV9
j_call: TRBJ1-5
d_call: NA
clone_size: NA
cdr3_aa: CASSVGAHNDLHF
cdr3_nt: TGTGCCAGCAGCGTAGGGGCTCATAATGATTTGCATTTT

v_call: TRBV9
j_call: TRBJ2-3
d_call: TRBD2
clone_size: NA
cdr3_aa: CASSAGTSFSTDTQYF
cdr3_nt: TGTGCCAGCAGCGCCGGGACTAGCTTTAGCACAGATACGCAGTATTTT

v_call: TRBV7-9
j_call: TRBJ1-5
d_call: NA
clone_size: once
cdr3_aa: CASSYGDQPQHF
cdr3_nt: TGTGCCAGCAGCTACGGGGATCAGCCCCAGCATTTT

v_call: TRBV6-6
j_call: TRBJ2-7
d_call: TRBD1
clone_size: few
cdr3_aa: CASSYGGTGDYEQYF
cdr3_nt: TGTGCCAGCAGTTACGGGGGGACAGGGGACTACGAGCAGTACTTC

v_call: TRBV7-2
j_call: TRBJ2-5
d_call: NA
clone_size: NA
cdr3_aa: CASSHIYRVQETQYF
cdr3_nt: TGTGCCAGCAGCCATATATACAGGGTCCAAGAGACCCAGTACTTC

v_call: TRBV19
j_call: TRBJ2-5
d_call: NA
clone_size: NA
cdr3_aa: CASSILQGRTQYF
cdr3_nt: TGTGCCAGTAGTATATTACAGGGAAGAACCCAGTACTTC

v_call: TRBV27
j_call: TRBJ1-5
d_call: TRBD1
clone_size: NA
cdr3_aa: CASSRTGSPLKLNQPQHF
cdr3_nt: TGTGCCAGCAGCCGGACAGGGTCGCCTCTGAAACTTAATCAGCCCCAGCATTTT

v_call: TRBV27
j_call: TRBJ2-5
d_call: TRBD1
clone_size: NA
cdr3_aa: CASSRGQILGETQYF
cdr3_nt: TGTGCCAGCAGCAGGGGGCAAATCTTAGGAGAGACCCAGTACTTC

v_call: TRBV5-4
j_call: TRBJ1-1
d_call: NA
clone_size: NA
cdr3_aa: CASSQGRRTEAFF
cdr3_nt: TGTGCCAGCAGCCAGGGCCGAAGGACTGAAGCTTTCTTT

v_call: TRBV30
j_call: TRBJ1-1
d_call: NA
clone_size: once
cdr3_aa: CAWSVPLYRTNTEAFF
cdr3_nt: TGTGCCTGGAGTGTACCGCTTTACAGAACGAACACTGAAGCTTTCTTT

v_call: TRBV11-2
j_call: TRBJ1-1
d_call: TRBD1
clone_size: NA
cdr3_aa: CASSFRQGLDTEAFF
cdr3_nt: TGTGCCAGCAGCTTTCGACAGGGGTTGGACACTGAAGCTTTCTTT

v_call: TRBV12-1
j_call: TRBJ2-7
d_call: NA
clone_size: NA
cdr3_aa: CASLEEGSSYEQYF
cdr3_nt: TGTGCCAGCCTAGAAGAAGGCTCCTCCTACGAGCAGTACTTC

v_call: TRBV5-1
j_call: TRBJ2-7
d_call: TRBD2
clone_size: NA
cdr3_aa: CASSFPSGTPLVEQYF
cdr3_nt: TGCGCCAGCAGCTTCCCTAGCGGGACCCCTTTGGTTGAGCAGTACTTC

v_call: TRBV7-9
j_call: TRBJ2-7
d_call: NA
clone_size: NA
cdr3_aa: CASSLARGSGAYEQYF
cdr3_nt: TGTGCCAGCAGCTTAGCCCGGGGTAGCGGAGCCTACGAGCAGTACTTC

v_call: TRBV28
j_call: TRBJ1-2
d_call: TRBD1
clone_size: once
cdr3_aa: CASRSGTGGYGYTF
cdr3_nt: TGTGCCAGCAGGTCCGGGACAGGGGGCTATGGCTACACCTTC

v_call: TRBV12-5
j_call: TRBJ1-2
d_call: TRBD1
clone_size: NA
cdr3_aa: CASGSGTVNYGYTF
cdr3_nt: TGTGCTAGTGGTTCCGGGACAGTAAACTATGGCTACACCTTC

v_call: TRBV4-3
j_call: TRBJ1-4
d_call: TRBD1
clone_size: NA
cdr3_aa: CASSQGTGPTNEKLFF
cdr3_nt: TGCGCCAGCAGCCAAGGGACAGGACCTACTAATGAAAAACTGTTTTTT

v_call: TRBV19
j_call: TRBJ1-2
d_call: NA
clone_size: NA
cdr3_aa: CARGADGYTF
cdr3_nt: TGTGCCAGAGGGGCTGATGGCTACACCTTC

v_call: TRBV9
j_call: TRBJ1-2
d_call: NA
clone_size: once
cdr3_aa: CASSPTGIVGYTF
cdr3_nt: TGTGCCAGCAGCCCCACAGGTATAGTTGGCTACACCTTC

v_call: TRBV2
j_call: TRBJ1-5
d_call: NA
clone_size: few
cdr3_aa: CASSGQLPGNQPQHF
cdr3_nt: TGTGCCAGCAGTGGGCAGTTACCCGGCAATCAGCCCCAGCATTTT

v_call: TRBV7-6
j_call: TRBJ2-2
d_call: TRBD1
clone_size: NA
cdr3_aa: CASSLRGQANTGELFF
cdr3_nt: TGTGCCAGCAGCTTGAGGGGACAGGCGAACACCGGGGAGCTGTTTTTT

v_call: TRBV11-1
j_call: TRBJ2-3
d_call: TRBD2
clone_size: NA
cdr3_aa: CASSSGTSGGPSTDTQYF
cdr3_nt: TGTGCCAGCAGCTCCGGGACTAGCGGGGGCCCTAGCACAGATACGCAGTATTTT

v_call: TRBV9
j_call: TRBJ2-7
d_call: TRBD2
clone_size: NA
cdr3_aa: CASSLSTSGISSEQYF
cdr3_nt: TGTGCCAGCAGCTTATCTACTAGCGGGATTTCGAGCGAGCAGTACTTC

v_call: TRBV19
j_call: TRBJ1-2
d_call: NA
clone_size: NA
cdr3_aa: CASSEQALFYGYTF
cdr3_nt: TGTGCCAGTAGTGAACAGGCCCTCTTCTATGGCTACACCTTC

v_call: TRBV19
j_call: TRBJ2-7
d_call: NA
clone_size: NA
cdr3_aa: CASSIAPGIGEQYF
cdr3_nt: TGTGCCAGTAGTATCGCCCCAGGGATCGGCGAGCAGTACTTC

v_call: TRBV5-1
j_call: TRBJ2-2
d_call: NA
clone_size: NA
cdr3_aa: CASSPPVGGGGELFF
cdr3_nt: TGCGCCAGCAGCCCCCCTGTAGGGGGGGGCGGGGAGCTGTTTTTT

v_call: TRBV19
j_call: TRBJ2-6
d_call: TRBD1
clone_size: NA
cdr3_aa: CASSIGRGIFSGANVLTF
cdr3_nt: TGTGCCAGTAGTATAGGCAGGGGGATTTTCTCTGGGGCCAACGTCCTGACTTTC

v_call: TRBV27
j_call: TRBJ1-2
d_call: NA
clone_size: NA
cdr3_aa: CASQAQGNYGYTF
cdr3_nt: TGTGCCAGCCAGGCGCAGGGGAACTATGGCTACACCTTC

v_call: TRBV19
j_call: TRBJ1-5
d_call: NA
clone_size: NA
cdr3_aa: CASSMAGSYSNQPQHF
cdr3_nt: TGTGCCAGTAGTATGGCGGGTTCCTATAGCAATCAGCCCCAGCATTTT

v_call: TRBV30
j_call: TRBJ2-5
d_call: NA
clone_size: few
cdr3_aa: CACKFSGATGTQYF
cdr3_nt: TGTGCCTGTAAATTCAGCGGGGCGACAGGGACCCAGTACTTC

v_call: TRBV7-9
j_call: TRBJ1-1
d_call: NA
clone_size: few
cdr3_aa: CASSLTATSTMNTEAFF
cdr3_nt: TGTGCCAGCAGCTTAACGGCCACCTCCACTATGAACACTGAAGCTTTCTTT

v_call: TRBV4-2
j_call: TRBJ2-7
d_call: NA
clone_size: NA
cdr3_aa: CASSLQTGDYEQYF
cdr3_nt: TGTGCCAGCAGCCTTCAAACAGGAGACTACGAGCAGTACTTC

v_call: TRBV5-1
j_call: TRBJ2-5
d_call: TRBD1
clone_size: NA
cdr3_aa: CASSFGTVKETQYF
cdr3_nt: TGCGCCAGCAGCTTCGGGACAGTTAAAGAGACCCAGTACTTC

v_call: TRBV9
j_call: TRBJ2-7
d_call: NA
clone_size: NA
cdr3_aa: CASRPGGASGIHEQYF
cdr3_nt: TGTGCCAGCAGGCCTGGGGGGGCGAGCGGTATCCACGAGCAGTACTTC

v_call: TRBV18
j_call: TRBJ1-5
d_call: NA
clone_size: NA
cdr3_aa: CASSPSGGNQPQHF
cdr3_nt: TGTGCCAGCTCACCTTCGGGAGGCAATCAGCCCCAGCATTTT

v_call: TRBV5-1
j_call: TRBJ2-2
d_call: TRBD1
clone_size: once
cdr3_aa: CASSGLTGKGNTGELFF
cdr3_nt: TGCGCCAGCAGCGGCTTGACAGGGAAGGGAAACACCGGGGAGCTGTTTTTT